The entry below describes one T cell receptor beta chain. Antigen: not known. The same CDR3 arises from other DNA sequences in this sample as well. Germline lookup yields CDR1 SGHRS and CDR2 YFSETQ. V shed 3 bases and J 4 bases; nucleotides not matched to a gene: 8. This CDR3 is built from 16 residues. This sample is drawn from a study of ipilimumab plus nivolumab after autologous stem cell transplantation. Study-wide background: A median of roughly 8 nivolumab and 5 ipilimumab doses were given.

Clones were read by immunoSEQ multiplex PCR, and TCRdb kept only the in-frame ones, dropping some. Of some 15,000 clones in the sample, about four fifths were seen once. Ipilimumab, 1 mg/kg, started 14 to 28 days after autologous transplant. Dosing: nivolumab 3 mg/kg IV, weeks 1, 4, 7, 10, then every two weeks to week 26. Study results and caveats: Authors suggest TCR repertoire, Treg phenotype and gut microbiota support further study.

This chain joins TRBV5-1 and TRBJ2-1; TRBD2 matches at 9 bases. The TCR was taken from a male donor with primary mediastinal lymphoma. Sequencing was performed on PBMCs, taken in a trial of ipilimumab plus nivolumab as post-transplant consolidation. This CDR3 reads CASSSQTSGAYNEQFF. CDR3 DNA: TGCGCCAGCAGCTCGCAGACTAGCGGAGCATACAATGAGCAGTTCTTC.